The clone carrying this TCR beta chain was counted between two and nine times. Seattle's cohort entered during active infection and was followed longitudinally. The sample belongs to a study of blood T cell repertoires in COVID-19. Study background: Samples representing acute and convalescent COVID-19 were sourced from the United States, Italy and Spain. The cDNA or gDNA used as material had been derived from T cells, B-cell-depleted T cells, or PBMCs.

Germline-derived CDR1 and CDR2 are MNHEY and SVGAGI. The CDR3 is 14 residues long. Trimming stripped 5 bases from V and 1 base from J, with 11 bases between. How the authors handled the data: Amplification of reference gene primers provided the estimated nucleated cell counts. The method was immunoSEQ multiplex PCR; TCRdb's version includes in-frame clones alone and lacks a portion of them. V and J calls and clone size are given by that table; D and trimming were obtained from the DNA. The sample has around 71,000 clones; around 83% are singletons. This chain joins TRBV6-5 and TRBJ1-1; a possible D gene is TRBD1 (5 bases). Sequencing was carried out using peripheral blood. The source is a man between 25 and 39 years old with COVID-19, enrolled during active disease. The CDR3 DNA sequence: TGTGCCAGCAGTACTACCGGGGGGAACACTGAAGCTTTCTTT. As protein: CASSTTGGNTEAFF.